This TCR beta chain is drawn from a study of CD8 T cells in Susac syndrome. After extraction with the RNeasy kit, about 0.45 to 1 ug of the RNA was reverse transcribed using random hexamers. The amplification used immunoSEQ multiplex PCR on TCR beta CDR3; it spanned 54 Vbeta and 13 Jbeta. MiXCR, applied by TCRdb to the immunoSEQ multiplex PCR reads, yields one record per CDR3 protein. The table has about 150,000 distinct CDR3 sequences, roughly 95% seen once. Germline values: CDR1 LNHNV, CDR2 YYDKDF (reference sequence). V lost 1 base and J lost 10; bases outside the gene matches: 1. This CDR3 is built from 12 residues. Sequencing of TCR beta covered CD8+ and CD4+ T cells obtained from blood. TEMRA cells underwent FACS enrichment and CD8+ and CD4+ T cells underwent negative isolation.

This sequence originates from a human donor with multiple sclerosis. Material for sequencing was CD8+ T cells from PBMCs. The V gene is TRBV15, the J gene TRBJ2-1; 7 bases are shared with TRBD2. CDR3 sequence: CATSRVAGEQFF. CDR3 sequence (DNA): TGTGCCACCAGCAGAGTAGCGGGCGAGCAGTTCTTC.